The 17 T cell receptor beta chains listed next were all sequenced from one sample in a study of CXCR3-negative and CXCR3-positive naive CD8 T cells. These TCRs' antigens remain unknown. Carrying UMI labels, the TRB cDNA libraries were prepared through 5' RACE. TCRdb re-called the 5' RACE reads, yielding one record per CDR3 amino acid sequence without DNA. The specimen's table records 95,000 to 100,000 distinct CDR3 sequences. Study-level findings and limits: TRB CDR3s were more hydrophobic in CXCR3-positive than in CXCR3-negative naive cells.

The material sequenced was naive CXCR3+ CD8+ T cells from blood. Described subset: CD45RO-CCR7+CD27+CD95- naive CD8+ T cells expressing CXCR3 (TNR3+). All receptors derive from a human donor in good health. Some clones in this sample may be carry-over from other donors' samples.

The rearrangement joins TRBV28 to TRBJ1-2; the TCRdb call, TRBD1, lacks DNA for checking. CDR3 length: 17 amino acids. Germline loops: CDR1 MDHEN, CDR2 SYDVKM. CDR3 in amino acids: CASSLTPTGDPGRGYTF.

The J gene is TRBJ1-4, the V gene TRBV7-9. CDR3 length: 15 amino acids. CDR1 and CDR2 from the germline V gene are SEHNR and FQNEAQ (reference sequence). The CDR3 here is CASSLGAATNEKLFF.

The gene calls are TRBV6-2 or TRBV6-3 and TRBJ2-1; the TCRdb call, TRBD2, lacks DNA for checking. Germline values: CDR1 MNHEY, CDR2 SVGEGT. The CDR3 consists of 17 residues. The CDR3 here is CASSYSSISGGDNEQFF.

The chain links TRBV9 to TRBJ2-7; the TRBD1 assignment by TCRdb is unverifiable without DNA. The CDR3 runs 15 residues. CDR1 and CDR2 (germline): SGDLS, YYNGEE. The CDR3 sequence: CASSNRDRGPYEQYF.

The V and J genes are TRBV7-7 and TRBJ2-7; TCRdb names TRBD1, which stays unverified in the absence of DNA. Germline V gene data show CDR1 as SSHAT and CDR2 as FNYEAQ (reference sequence). The CDR3 contains 15 residues. The CDR3 loop is CASSGSLAPSYEQYF. The variable domain in full, completed from reference TRBV7-7 and TRBJ2-7, reads GAGVSQSPRYKVTKRGQDVTLRCDPISSHATLYWYQQALGQGPEFLTYFNYEAQPDKSGLPSDRFSAERPEGSISTLTIQRTEQRDSAMYRCASSGSLAPSYEQYFGPGTRLTVT.

The chain couples TRBV5-1 to TRBJ2-1; as DNA is missing, the TRBD1 call by TCRdb cannot be tested. Germline CDR1 reads SGHRS; CDR2 reads YFSETQ. The CDR3 spans 13 residues. CDR3 loop: CASSPYPGNEQFF.

J is TRBJ1-1 and V is TRBV29-1. Looked up from germline, CDR1 is SQVTM and CDR2 is ANQGSEA. The CDR3 is 11 amino acids. CDR3 residues: CSVDRNTEAFF.

The chain combines TRBV12-5 with TRBJ2-3; the D call of TRBD1 rests on TCRdb alone, since no DNA is present to check it. Germline V gene sequence: CDR1 LGHNT, CDR2 FRNRAP. This CDR3 is 11 amino acids long. This CDR3 reads CASGPGDTQYF.

The chain is built from TRBV27 and TRBJ2-1; TCRdb proposes TRBD2, but this gene call is untestable without DNA. Looked up from germline, CDR1 is MNHEY and CDR2 is SMNVEV (reference sequence). The CDR3 totals 14 residues. The CDR3 reads CASRQLAGGNEQFF.

The V gene is TRBV28, the J gene TRBJ2-7; TCRdb selects TRBD1, and the lack of DNA leaves this call unchecked. The CDR3 length is 17 residues. Germline CDR1 is MDHEN and CDR2 is SYDVKM. Here the CDR3 reads CASSFGATGTGVYEQYF.

The V and J genes are TRBV30 and TRBJ2-1; TCRdb picks TRBD1, but there is no DNA to check that call. The germline V gene encodes CDR1 GTSNPN and CDR2 SVGIG (reference sequence). CDR3 length: 15 amino acids. The CDR3 region is CAWSVLGRDANEQFF.

V is TRBV4-1 and J is TRBJ2-3; TCRdb gives TRBD1 as the D gene, but with no DNA this cannot be confirmed. The V gene's germline CDR1 is MGHRA and CDR2 YSYEKL. The CDR3 totals 15 residues. The CDR3 reads CASSQGRAHTDTQYF.

The chain couples TRBV4-1 to TRBJ2-1; TCRdb gives TRBD2 as the D gene, but with no DNA this cannot be confirmed. CDR3 length: 15 residues. Germline CDR1 MGHRA, CDR2 YSYEKL. CDR3 in amino acids: CASSPLAGGYNEQFF.

The chain couples TRBV2 to TRBJ2-7; TCRdb's D call, TRBD1, is unchecked because there is no DNA. Germline V gene data show CDR1 as SNHLY and CDR2 as FYNNEI. The CDR3 is 14 residues long. The CDR3: CASSGGQLSYEQYF.

The V call is TRBV5-6, the J call TRBJ2-5; the D gene TCRdb calls, TRBD2, cannot be checked with no DNA. Germline assignment: CDR1 SGHDT and CDR2 YYEEEE. There are 14 residues in the CDR3. The CDR3 loop reads CASSLGSGRETQYF.

The V call is TRBV24-1, the J call TRBJ1-1; as DNA is missing, the TRBD1 call by TCRdb cannot be tested. Per the germline V gene, CDR1 is KGHDR and CDR2 is SFDVKD. The CDR3 is 13 amino acids. The CDR3 is CATSEGGGTEAFF.

This rearrangement joins TRBV20-1 to TRBJ2-3; the D call of TRBD2 rests on TCRdb alone, since no DNA is present to check it. The CDR3 is 15 amino acids. Looked up from germline, CDR1 is DFQATT and CDR2 is SNEGSKA (reference sequence). The CDR3 is CSATGTSGGTDTQYF.